These T cell receptor beta chains were read from a single sample in a study of identifying expanded T cells in peripheral blood. Some clones are missing from TCRdb's copy, which holds only in-frame ones; the method was immunoSEQ multiplex PCR. The sample carries approximately 90,000 clones, 85% to 90% recorded once. Sample: blood. These receptors originate from a person between 18 and 75 years old in good health. Both conserved end residues are part of each CDR3. D genes are given only for firm matches. The size of a clone is reported for some rows only, either as once, few or many, or as a class for expanded clones.

d_call clone_size j_call v_call cdr3_aa cdr3_nt
TRBD1 NA TRBJ2-2 TRBV6-4 CASSNRGTGELFF TGTGCCAGCAGTAACAGGGGAACCGGGGAGCTGTTTTTT
NA NA TRBJ1-1 TRBV9 CASSVKDGGTEAFF TGTGCCAGCAGCGTAAAGGACGGAGGGACTGAAGCTTTCTTT
NA NA TRBJ2-3 TRBV5-6 CASSLEHRATTDTQYF TGTGCCAGCAGCTTGGAGCACAGGGCTACCACAGATACGCAGTATTTT
TRBD2 NA TRBJ2-5 TRBV29-1 CSVEDLTREEETQYF TGCAGCGTTGAAGACTTAACGCGGGAGGAAGAGACCCAGTACTTC
TRBD1 once TRBJ2-7 TRBV10-2 CASSDRQGVEQYF TGCGCCAGCAGTGACCGACAGGGGGTCGAGCAGTACTTC
NA NA TRBJ1-2 TRBV19 CASSIAGAQYGYTF TGTGCCAGTAGTATAGCGGGGGCTCAGTATGGCTACACCTTC
TRBD2 few TRBJ2-7 TRBV30 CAWSPSGPEQYF TGTGCCTGGAGCCCTAGCGGGCCCGAGCAGTACTTC
TRBD2 NA TRBJ2-1 TRBV9 CASSVGLGLAGEQFF TGTGCCAGCAGCGTCGGACTAGGTTTAGCCGGCGAGCAGTTCTTC
TRBD2 NA TRBJ2-1 TRBV19 CASSIDSGGDTTSSYNEQFF TGTGCCAGTAGTATAGACTCGGGGGGGGACACCACGAGCTCCTACAATGAGCAGTTCTTC
NA NA TRBJ2-7 TRBV4-3 CASSQDLRSTYEQYF TGCGCCAGCAGCCAAGATTTGAGGAGTACCTACGAGCAGTACTTC
TRBD1 NA TRBJ2-5 TRBV30 CAGNRGVETQYF TGTGCCGGCAACAGGGGAGTGGAGACCCAGTACTTC
NA NA TRBJ2-1 TRBV5-4 CASSLTTQAYNEQFF TGTGCCAGCAGCCTCACAACTCAGGCTTACAATGAGCAGTTCTTC
NA NA TRBJ2-5 TRBV5-8 CASSLGGAQETQYF TGTGCCAGCAGCTTGGGGGGAGCGCAAGAGACCCAGTACTTC
NA NA TRBJ2-7 TRBV9 CASSPGGGPYEQYF TGTGCCAGCAGCCCGGGTGGGGGCCCCTACGAGCAGTACTTC
NA NA TRBJ2-2 TRBV7-2 CASSFYGGALNTGELFF TGTGCCAGCAGCTTTTATGGGGGGGCCTTGAACACCGGGGAGCTGTTTTTT
NA NA TRBJ2-6 TRBV7-6 CASSSPGGGSGANVLTF TGTGCCAGCAGCTCTCCCGGAGGGGGCTCTGGGGCCAACGTCCTGACTTTC